A selection of T cell receptor beta chains follows, all from one sample in a study of blood T cell repertoires in COVID-19. The data were produced by immunoSEQ multiplex PCR, yet TCRdb's version contains in-frame clones alone and is incomplete. The sample carries over 300,000 clones, nearly 90% recorded once. Sequenced material: PBMCs or T cells enriched from blood (not recorded which). All receptors come from a woman younger than 45 who had recovered from COVID-19. The CDR3 runs from the conserved cysteine through the conserved F or W. A D gene is named only where the DNA matches it firmly. Only part of the rows carry a size: once, few, many, or a class if the clone is expanded.

abundance	d_gene	v_gene	j_gene	CDR3aa	CDR3nt
.	.	TRBV2	TRBJ1-6	CASTAGLSNSPLHF	TGTGCCAGCACAGCGGGACTGAGTAATTCACCCCTCCACTTT
.	TRBD1	TRBV6-6	TRBJ2-3	CASSRRTGTSTDTQYF	TGTGCCAGCAGTCGAAGGACAGGGACCTCCACAGATACGCAGTATTTT
few	.	TRBV4-2	TRBJ2-1	CASSQERQGPRNEQFF	TGTGCCAGCAGCCAAGAGAGGCAGGGTCCTCGGAATGAGCAGTTCTTC
.	.	TRBV20-1	TRBJ1-2	CSAAQGNGYTF	TGCAGTGCTGCGCAGGGTAATGGCTACACCTTC
.	.	TRBV30	TRBJ2-7	CAWSVLGLSYEQYF	TGTGCCTGGAGTGTACTCGGTCTTTCCTACGAGCAGTACTTC
.	.	TRBV18	TRBJ1-6	CASSPQAGEVSPLHF	TGTGCCAGCTCACCACAGGCCGGCGAGGTGTCACCCCTCCACTTT
.	.	TRBV5-1	TRBJ1-5	CASSLEQRNQPQHF	TGCGCCAGCAGCTTGGAACAGCGCAATCAGCCCCAGCATTTT
.	.	TRBV7-9	TRBJ1-5	CASSLAYSNQPQHF	TGTGCCAGCAGCTTAGCGTATAGCAATCAGCCCCAGCATTTT
once	.	TRBV5-1	TRBJ2-3	CASSLIQTQYTDTQYF	TGCGCCAGCAGCTTGATACAGACACAATACACAGATACGCAGTATTTT
.	.	TRBV7-9	TRBJ1-3	CASSLVAASGNTIYF	TGTGCCAGCAGCTTAGTAGCAGCCTCTGGAAACACCATATATTTT
.	.	TRBV7-2	TRBJ2-3	CASSLGRTPSTDTQYF	TGTGCCAGCAGCTTGGGGAGGACGCCTAGCACAGATACGCAGTATTTT
.	.	TRBV7-9	TRBJ1-4	CASSLEPREKLFF	TGTGCCAGCAGCTTGGAACCCAGGGAAAAACTGTTTTTT
.	TRBD1	TRBV7-2	TRBJ1-1	CASSLASGQGNEAFF	TGTGCCAGCAGCTTAGCTTCCGGACAGGGGAATGAAGCTTTCTTT
once	.	TRBV7-9	TRBJ1-1	CASSLSRLTEAFF	TGTGCCAGCAGCTTATCGAGGTTAACTGAAGCTTTCTTT
.	.	TRBV19	TRBJ1-1	CASETGMNTEAFF	TGTGCCAGCGAAACGGGGATGAACACTGAAGCTTTCTTT
.	.	TRBV30	TRBJ1-1	CAWSATQGNTEAFF	TGTGCCTGGAGTGCGACACAGGGGAACACTGAAGCTTTCTTT
.	TRBD1	TRBV5-4	TRBJ2-7	CASSPRDRVYEQYF	TGTGCCAGCAGCCCCCGGGACAGGGTTTACGAGCAGTACTTC
.	.	TRBV4-1	TRBJ1-3	CASSQGPGQISYGNTIYF	TGCGCCAGCAGCCAAGGCCCCGGACAGATTAGTTATGGAAACACCATATATTTT
few	.	TRBV10-3	TRBJ1-2	CAISEEGSYGYTF	TGTGCCATCAGTGAAGAGGGTTCCTATGGCTACACCTTC
.	TRBD1	TRBV5-1	TRBJ1-6	CASSSGQGALFALHF	TGCGCCAGCAGCTCGGGACAGGGGGCCCTATTCGCCCTCCACTTT
.	TRBD1	TRBV5-1	TRBJ2-3	CATAPGQGTDTQYF	TGCGCCACCGCACCGGGACAGGGCACAGATACGCAGTATTTT
.	.	TRBV5-8	TRBJ1-6	CASSFGSEAYNSPLHF	TGTGCCAGCAGCTTTGGTTCTGAGGCCTATAATTCACCCCTCCACTTT
.	.	TRBV6-5	TRBJ1-4	CASSYSHTNEKLFF	TGTGCCAGCAGTTACTCACACACGAATGAAAAACTGTTTTTT
once	.	TRBV9	TRBJ2-5	CASSVATAGKTAQYF	TGTGCCAGCAGCGTAGCTACGGCAGGGAAAACTGCCCAGTACTTC
.	TRBD1	TRBV7-2	TRBJ1-6	CASSLYQGQGDSPLHF	TGTGCCAGCAGCTTATACCAGGGACAGGGTGATTCACCCCTCCACTTT